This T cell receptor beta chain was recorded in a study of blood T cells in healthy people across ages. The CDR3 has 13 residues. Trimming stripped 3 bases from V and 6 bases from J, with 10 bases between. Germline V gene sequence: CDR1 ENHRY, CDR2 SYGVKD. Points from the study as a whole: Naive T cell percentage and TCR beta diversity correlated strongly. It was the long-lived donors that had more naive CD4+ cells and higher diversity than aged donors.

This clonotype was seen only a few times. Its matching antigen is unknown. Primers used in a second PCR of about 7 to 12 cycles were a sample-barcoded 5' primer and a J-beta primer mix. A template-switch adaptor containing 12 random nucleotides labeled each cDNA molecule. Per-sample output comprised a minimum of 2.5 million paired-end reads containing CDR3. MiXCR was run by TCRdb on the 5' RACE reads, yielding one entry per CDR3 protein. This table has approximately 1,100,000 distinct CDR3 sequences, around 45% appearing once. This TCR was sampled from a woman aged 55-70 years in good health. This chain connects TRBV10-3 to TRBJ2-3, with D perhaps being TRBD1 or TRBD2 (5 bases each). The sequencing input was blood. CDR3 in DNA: TGTGCCATCAGTGAAACGTGGGACGATACGCAGTATTTT. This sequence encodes CAISETWDDTQYF.